This T cell receptor beta chain was captured in a study of regulatory T cells in long-lasting Graves disease. This sample's time point: persistent/refractory GD, antithyroid drugs over 5 years with positive TRAb. PBMCs were the source of the RNA used for TCR sequencing. There are many counts of this clonotype. Researchers made TCR beta libraries by using iRepertoire HTBI primers and running Arm-PCR on CDR3 regions. TCRdb reanalysed the multiplex PCR reads using MiXCR and keeps one entry per CDR3 protein. The table includes roughly 400,000 distinct CDR3 sequences, about 21% detected once. The V end was cut by 3 bases, the J end by 6 bases, with 17 bases between. Per germline, CDR1 LNHNV and CDR2 YYDKDF (reference sequence). The CDR3 runs to 15 residues.

This chain uses TRBV15 with TRBJ1-1, with a possible D match to TRBD1 (6 bases). This sequence was found in a female donor with Graves disease. The specimen comprised peripheral blood mononuclear cells (PBMCs), sampled when the disease was refractory, from a patient treated with antithyroid drugs. CDR3 loop: CATSRRQAGRAEAFF. CDR3 bases: TGTGCCACCAGCAGGCGACAGGCCGGGCGTGCTGAAGCTTTCTTT.